This record looks at one T cell receptor beta chain sequence and its context. Its antigen is as yet unknown. A sample-barcoded 5' primer and a J-beta primer mix were used in a second PCR of roughly 6 to 11 cycles. TCRdb re-called the 5' RACE reads through MiXCR, storing one row per CDR3 protein. The sample has around 500,000 distinct CDR3 sequences; roughly 48% are singletons. Germline assignment: CDR1 DFQATT and CDR2 SNEGSKA (reference sequence). This CDR3 has 15 amino acids. V lost 4 bases, J lost 1 base, and 10 bases stayed unmatched. The data originate from a study of blood T cells in healthy people across ages. Regarding the study as a whole: Researchers said unsorted PBMCs prevented a conclusive naive versus antigen-experienced comparison.

Those donating, healthy Caucasian individuals from Russia, were aged roughly 6 to 90. This sequence originates from a man at least 80 years old in good health. The V and J genes are TRBV20-1 and TRBJ2-7; 7 nucleotides line up with TRBD1. Specimen: blood. This CDR3 is CSATASPGQSYEQYF. The CDR3 DNA follows: TGCAGTGCTACCGCCTCTCCGGGACAGTCCTACGAGCAGTACTTC.